This T cell receptor beta chain is from a study of control samples from healthy donors and cancer patients. V was clipped by 3 bases and J by 4 bases, with 7 bases between them. Germline V gene lookup returns CDR1 SNHLY and CDR2 FYNNEI. This CDR3 has 13 amino acids. Some clones are missing from TCRdb's copy, which holds only in-frame ones; the method was immunoSEQ multiplex PCR. The table has approximately 220,000 clones, 90% to 95% seen once; the top ten hold about 1.4%. The chain carries TRBV2 and TRBJ1-5; D remains unclear. Sequencing input: blood. This TCR was recovered from a man aged 45-65 years in good health. The CDR3 sequence is CASSDYSNQPQHF. The CDR3 bases are TGTGCCAGCAGTGACTACAGTAATCAGCCCCAGCATTTT.